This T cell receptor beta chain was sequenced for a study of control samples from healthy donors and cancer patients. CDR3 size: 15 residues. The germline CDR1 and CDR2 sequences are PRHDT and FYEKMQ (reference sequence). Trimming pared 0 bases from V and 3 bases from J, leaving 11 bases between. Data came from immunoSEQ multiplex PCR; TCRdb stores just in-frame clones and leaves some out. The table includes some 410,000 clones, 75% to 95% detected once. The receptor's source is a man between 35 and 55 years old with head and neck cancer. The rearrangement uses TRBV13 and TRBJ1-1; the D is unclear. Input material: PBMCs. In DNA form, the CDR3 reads TGTGCCAGCAGCTTAGGCCGGGGTAGGTACACTGAAGCTTTCTTT. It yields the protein CASSLGRGRYTEAFF.